The 24 T cell receptor beta chains listed next were all sequenced from one sample in a study of PD-1 blockade in classical Hodgkin lymphoma. The time point here: cycle 4 day 1 (C4D1), after more than five weeks of nivolumab. Each and every patient relapsed after autologous stem cell transplantation, and patients got differing brentuximab vedotin exposure. The protocol was immunoSEQ multiplex PCR, while the TCRdb copy is restricted to in-frame clones and leaves out a portion. The sample shows tens of thousands of clones, approximately 90% of them seen only once. The sequencing here drew on peripheral blood mononuclear cells (PBMCs), taken before the fourth cycle of nivolumab. Receptors were obtained from a human donor with classical Hodgkin lymphoma.

The chain employs TRBV5-1 and TRBJ1-1; 11 bases align to TRBD1. Germline loops: CDR1 SGHRS, CDR2 YFSETQ. J gave up 1 base and V 7 bases, and 6 bases lay outside the gene matches. The CDR3 is 15 amino acids. CDR3: CASARGTGGNTEAFF. CDR3 coding DNA: TGCGCCAGCGCCCGTGGGACAGGGGGGAACACTGAAGCTTTCTTT.

V and J are TRBV2 and TRBJ1-6; D is unresolved. CDR3 length equals 13 residues. The V gene's germline CDR1 is SNHLY and CDR2 FYNNEI. V lost 1 base and J lost 14, with 12 bases in between. The CDR3 DNA is TGTGCCAGCAGTGAAGGGTTAACGAGGACCCTCCACTTT. This encodes CASSEGLTRTLHF.

The chain joins TRBV5-5 to TRBJ1-3, with no clear D. Looked up from germline, CDR1 is SGHKS and CDR2 is YYEKEE (reference sequence). Deletions cut 0 bases from V and 0 bases from J, with 7 bases between. CDR3 length equals 15 residues. CDR3 amino acids: CASSLGSPSGNTIYF. In DNA, the CDR3 is TGTGCCAGCAGCTTGGGGTCCCCCTCTGGAAACACCATATATTTT.

The V and J genes are TRBV25-1 and TRBJ1-6; D possibly corresponds to TRBD1 (6 bases). V was trimmed by 10 bases and J by 7 bases, leaving 20 bases between them. Germline loops: CDR1 MGHDK, CDR2 SYGVNS. The CDR3 extends over 15 amino acids. The CDR3 nucleotides read TGTGCCACCGCGGGACATGGGGCTCCAAATTCACCCCTCCACTTT. Its protein product is CATAGHGAPNSPLHF.

In nucleotides, the CDR3 is TGTGCCAGTACTTGGGGACAGGGGACCGATACGCAGTATTTT. It encodes CASTWGQGTDTQYF. The chain joins TRBV19 to TRBJ2-3; 10 bases align to TRBD1. Trimming took 7 bases from V and 6 from J; bases not matched to a gene: 7. CDR3 size: 14 residues. Germline V gene lookup returns CDR1 LNHDA and CDR2 SQIVND (reference sequence).

In DNA, the CDR3 is TGCAGCTTTTCCGGGACTAGCGGTTCCGGGGCCCAGTACTTC. Protein product: CSFSGTSGSGAQYF. The chain joins TRBV29-1 to TRBJ2-5; 11 bases are shared with TRBD2. Unmatched junction bases numbered 14, after V lost 8 bases and J lost 9 bases. The CDR3 is 14 amino acids. Germline V gene sequence: CDR1 SQVTM, CDR2 ANQGSEA.

The chain combines TRBV9 with TRBJ2-6, with unresolved D. Germline V CDR1 and CDR2: SGDLS, YYNGEE. The CDR3 runs 17 residues. Trimming took off 2 bases at V and 2 bases at J, with 14 bases between the two ends. CDR3 DNA: TGTGCCAGCAGCGTCAGATACCAATACCCTGGGGCCAACGTCCTGACTTTC. Residues: CASSVRYQYPGANVLTF. Using reference TRBV9 and TRBJ2-6 for the parts outside the CDR3, the full variable domain is DSGVTQTPKHLITATGQRVTLRCSPRSGDLSVYWYQQSLDQGLQFLIQYYNGEERAKGNILERFSAQQFPDLHSELNLSSLELGDSALYFCASSVRYQYPGANVLTFGAGSRLTVL.

The chain recombines TRBV6-4 with TRBJ2-3, with D possibly called TRBD1 or TRBD2 (5 bases each). V lost 0 bases and J lost 2, with 6 bases in between. The CDR3 consists of 14 residues. Germline loops: CDR1 MRHNA, CDR2 SNTAGT. The CDR3 region has the DNA TGTGCCAGCAGTGACTCGGGGGACACAGATACGCAGTATTTT. Protein product: CASSDSGDTDTQYF.

The V call is TRBV30, the J call TRBJ1-5; the match to TRBD1 covers 7 bases. J gave up 0 bases and V 1 base, and 6 bases lay outside the gene matches. In germline, CDR1 is GTSNPN, CDR2 SVGIG (reference sequence). This CDR3 region has 16 residues. The CDR3 protein is CAWSALTGISNQPQHF. The CDR3 DNA follows: TGTGCCTGGAGTGCCCTGACAGGGATTAGCAATCAGCCCCAGCATTTT.

The chain employs TRBV4-3 and TRBJ2-3, with 12 bases aligning to TRBD2. Unmatched junction bases numbered 10, after V lost 0 bases and J lost 0 bases. CDR1 and CDR2 (germline): LGHNA, YSLEER. This CDR3 spans 20 amino acids. As DNA, the CDR3 is TGCGCCAGCAGCCAAGAGTCTAGCGGGGGGGCCGAAGCTAGCACAGATACGCAGTATTTT. As protein: CASSQESSGGAEASTDTQYF.

The chain combines TRBV29-1 with TRBJ2-7; 7 bases align to TRBD1. Trimming cost V 0 bases and J 3 bases; bases outside gene matches: 8. The CDR3 extends over 15 amino acids. CDR1 SQVTM and CDR2 ANQGSEA come from the germline V gene. CDR3 loop: CSVEDAGTVGYEQYF. CDR3 DNA sequence: TGCAGCGTTGAAGATGCCGGGACAGTGGGCTACGAGCAGTACTTC.

The J gene is TRBJ1-6, the V gene TRBV28; D gene unclear. Between the trimmed V and J ends, which lost 4 bases and 0 bases, there was a span of 13 bases. The CDR3 totals 17 residues. Looked up from germline, CDR1 is MDHEN and CDR2 is SYDVKM. The CDR3 loop is CASSSRRKSSYNSPLHF. The CDR3 DNA is TGTGCCAGCAGTTCGAGACGGAAGAGCTCCTATAATTCACCCCTCCACTTT.

This sequence joins TRBV19 and TRBJ1-2; perhaps TRBD1 as D (5 bases). The CDR3 consists of 15 residues. Germline V CDR1 and CDR2: LNHDA, SQIVND (reference sequence). The V end was cut by 3 bases, the J end by 3 bases, with 14 bases between. The CDR3 region is CASSIMRRGDYGYTF. DNA of the CDR3: TGTGCCAGTAGTATCATGAGGAGGGGTGACTATGGCTACACCTTC.

V usage is TRBV19 and J usage is TRBJ1-1; 9 bases are shared with TRBD1. J was trimmed by 5 bases and V by 5 bases; bases with no gene match: 6. In germline, CDR1 is LNHDA, CDR2 SQIVND (reference sequence). The CDR3 is 14 amino acids. CDR3 loop: CASSHGTGRTEAFF. The CDR3 region has the DNA TGTGCCAGTAGTCACGGGACAGGGAGGACTGAAGCTTTCTTT.

A few counts support this clone. The V call is TRBV27, the J call TRBJ2-6; 9 bases are a match to TRBD1. The CDR3 consists of 19 residues. The V gene end was trimmed by 6 bases and the J gene end by 0 bases; junction bases not matched to a gene: 12. Germline CDR1 reads MNHEY; CDR2 reads SMNVEV (reference sequence). The CDR3 region has the DNA TGTGCCAGCAGCCATCCACAGGGGGCTAAATTCTCTGGGGCCAACGTCCTGACTTTC. Residues: CASSHPQGAKFSGANVLTF.

This rearrangement joins TRBV9 to TRBJ2-2; D gene ambiguous. The CDR3 runs to 14 residues. Looked up from germline, CDR1 is SGDLS and CDR2 is YYNGEE. Between the trimmed V and J ends, which lost 1 base and 1 base, there was a span of 5 bases. The CDR3 sequence is CASSVLQNTGELFF. DNA of the CDR3: TGTGCCAGCAGCGTATTACAGAACACCGGGGAGCTGTTTTTT.

This clone was observed a handful of times. V gene TRBV7-2 combines with J gene TRBJ1-5, with D hard to call. The germline V and J ends were trimmed by 2 bases and 3 bases, with 11 bases remaining between them. This CDR3 is 15 amino acids long. Germline loops: CDR1 SGHTA, CDR2 FQGNSA. CDR3 residues: CASSLSGQLNQPQHF. The CDR3 bases are TGTGCCAGCAGCTTAAGTGGGCAGCTCAATCAGCCCCAGCATTTT.

This chain connects TRBV6-6 to TRBJ1-1, with D perhaps TRBD1 (6 bases). This CDR3 region has 13 residues. V dropped 5 bases and J dropped 1 base, with 8 bases sitting between them. CDR1 is MNHNY, CDR2 SVGAGI, per germline (reference sequence). This CDR3 reads CASSTTGNTEAFF. CDR3 in DNA: TGTGCCAGCAGTACGACAGGGAACACTGAAGCTTTCTTT.

The genes are TRBV11-3 and TRBJ2-1; 13 bases map to TRBD2. Losses at the gene ends were 5 bases for V and 11 bases for J; bases not matched to a gene: 6. The CDR3 covers 14 residues. Looked up from germline, CDR1 is SGHNT and CDR2 is YENEEA. CDR3 protein: CASSPGTSGDKQFF. The CDR3 DNA sequence: TGTGCCAGCAGCCCCGGGACTAGCGGGGACAAGCAGTTCTTC.

The chain joins TRBV29-1 to TRBJ1-2, with D perhaps TRBD1 (5 bases). The CDR3 spans 14 residues. Germline CDR1 SQVTM, CDR2 ANQGSEA. Trimming pared 4 bases from V and 6 bases from J, leaving 18 bases between. CDR3 sequence (DNA): TGCAGCGTTGGCAGCTGGAGGGGAAGGGATGGCTACACCTTC. Translating gives CSVGSWRGRDGYTF.

The V and J genes are TRBV27 and TRBJ2-3; D is unclear. The V gene's germline CDR1 is MNHEY and CDR2 SMNVEV (reference sequence). The CDR3 is 13 amino acids. V was shortened by 6 bases and J by 1 base, with 8 bases between the two germline ends. CDR3 nucleotide sequence: TGTGCCAGCAGCCTAGAGGGCACAGATACGCAGTATTTT. Translating it yields CASSLEGTDTQYF.

The V call is TRBV9, the J call TRBJ1-4; D is unclear. Germline V gene data show CDR1 as SGDLS and CDR2 as YYNGEE. Trimming stripped 4 bases from V and 5 bases from J, with 12 bases between. This CDR3 region has 14 residues. Written as DNA, the CDR3 is TGTGCCAGCAGCCTCCAAACGGGGAATGAAAAACTGTTTTTT. Translating gives CASSLQTGNEKLFF.

This clone was seen only a few times. This CDR3 is CASSHRGQGANYGYTF. CDR3 sequence (DNA): TGTGCCAGTAGCCATAGGGGACAGGGAGCTAACTATGGCTACACCTTC. V gene TRBV19 combines with J gene TRBJ1-2, with 9 bases matching TRBD1. CDR1 is LNHDA, CDR2 SQIVND, per germline (reference sequence). V shed 6 bases, J shed 0 bases, and the junction held 8 bases outside the gene matches. The CDR3 spans 16 residues. The variable domain in full, with the rest retrieved from reference TRBV19 and TRBJ1-2, is DGGITQSPKYLFRKEGQNVTLSCEQNLNHDAMYWYRQDPGQGLRLIYYSQIVNDFQKGDIAEGYSVSREKKESFPLTVTSAQKNPTAFYLCASSHRGQGANYGYTFGSGTRLTVV.

This chain uses TRBV7-8 with TRBJ1-5; no reliable D call. V gave up 0 bases and J gave up 0 bases, with 6 bases separating them. The CDR3 length is 15 residues. CDR1 SGHVS and CDR2 FQNEAQ come from the germline V gene. DNA of the CDR3: TGTGCCAGCAGCTTAGCGGCCCTTAGCAATCAGCCCCAGCATTTT. It specifies CASSLAALSNQPQHF.